These T cell receptor beta chains were read from a single sample in a study of blood T cell repertoires in COVID-19. The protocol was immunoSEQ multiplex PCR, while the TCRdb copy is restricted to in-frame clones and leaves out a portion. The profile covers 400,000 to 550,000 clones, with 85% to 90% appearing a single time and about 4.3% taken by the ten largest. Material: peripheral blood. All receptors derive from a woman aged 25 to 39 with acute or convalescent COVID-19. CDR3s leave out the opening cysteine and the closing phenylalanine or tryptophan.

j_call	v_call	cdr3_aa
TRBJ1-1	TRBV9	ASSARDSRGTEAF
TRBJ1-1	TRBV6-1	ASSVGRGLMNTEAF
TRBJ2-5	TRBV12-3/TRBV12-4	ASSVQGLETQY
TRBJ2-7	TRBV3-1/TRBV3-2	ASSQVGGSYEQY
TRBJ2-5	TRBV2	ASGLLAQRMLRETQY
TRBJ1-1	TRBV27	ASSPGGRREAF
TRBJ1-1	TRBV30	ALGTGYGEAF
TRBJ2-5	TRBV9	ASSGGKGGTGFSETQY
TRBJ1-1	TRBV6-1	ASSEMPGTEAF
TRBJ2-3	TRBV3-1/TRBV3-2	ASSQATSNADTQY
TRBJ2-1	TRBV5-1	ASSLGLAGGRSTYNEQF
TRBJ2-7	TRBV4-1	ASSQESGRVTYEQY
TRBJ2-3	TRBV10-1	ASSEGGAGTDTQY
TRBJ2-1	TRBV15	ATSRQGVGAYNEQF
TRBJ2-1	TRBV25-1	ASSADRGYNEQF
TRBJ2-3	TRBV18	ASSPARATDTQY
TRBJ2-5	TRBV11-2	ASSSVPGQGRETQY
TRBJ2-3	TRBV2	ASSEPGLTDTQY
TRBJ2-2	TRBV10-3	AINGLRGRDAGELF
TRBJ2-5	TRBV9	ASSGGGHPQETQY
TRBJ2-3	TRBV9	ASSVGLAGGTDTQY
TRBJ1-1	TRBV12-3/TRBV12-4	ASSFRGSEAF
TRBJ1-2	TRBV2	ASSGTGGHGYT
TRBJ2-3	TRBV7-2	ASSPGVSGNTQY
TRBJ2-5	TRBV6-5	ASSQGVGETQY
TRBJ1-4	TRBV11-2	ASSSTTTGWGEKLF
TRBJ2-7	TRBV19	ASSIAQTSGGAYEQY
TRBJ2-5	TRBV7-2	ASSRPGQQETQY
TRBJ2-3	TRBV27	ASSEADTYTDTQY
TRBJ2-1	TRBV3-1/TRBV3-2	ASSQPSRGLRDEQF
TRBJ1-5	TRBV21-1	AFGQGGNQPQH
TRBJ2-1	TRBV11-2	AIPGRVGENEQF
TRBJ1-2	TRBV7-2	ASTRDTTNYGYT
TRBJ1-3	TRBV30	AWRGRGRGNTIY
TRBJ2-2	TRBV7-2	ASSFWQGAGGELF
TRBJ2-7	TRBV6-5	ASSYSGLVPSYEQY
TRBJ1-2	TRBV19	ASFAGGHGYT
TRBJ2-2	TRBV11-2	ASSLVLGAHTGELF
TRBJ1-6	TRBV30	AWTVQGVRSPLH
TRBJ2-1	TRBV3-1/TRBV3-2	ASSLGGGGRYEQF